This passage covers 3 T cell receptor beta chains from one sample sequenced in a study of blood T cell repertoires in COVID-19. Sequencing was performed with immunoSEQ multiplex PCR; in TCRdb, only in-frame clones are kept and a portion is missing. The repertoire includes some 190,000 clones, just under 85% of them detected once, and 4.5% to 6% sits in the top ten. Material: peripheral blood. Source of these receptors: a woman aged 70-85 years with active or convalescent COVID-19.

The genes are TRBV18 and TRBJ2-5, with TRBD2 as a possible D gene (6 bases). There are 15 residues in the CDR3. Trimming removed 6 bases from V and 7 bases from J, with 21 bases in between. Germline V lookup: CDR1 KGHSH, CDR2 LQKENI. Here the CDR3 reads CASSPGTAGLGTQYF. The DNA of the CDR3 is TGTGCCAGCTCCCCCGGGACCGCGGGACTGGGGACCCAGTACTTC.

This chain connects TRBV6-1 to TRBJ1-2; the D gene is possibly TRBD1 (5 bases). The CDR3 extends over 13 amino acids. Trimming left V 2 bases short and J 5 bases short, with 9 bases between. Germline V lookup: CDR1 MNHNS, CDR2 SASEGT. The CDR3: CASSEQGQYGYTF. The CDR3 DNA is TGTGCCAGCAGTGAACAGGGCCAATATGGCTACACCTTC.

J is TRBJ2-3 and V is TRBV27; D is ambiguous. V shed 0 bases and J shed 5 bases, with 9 bases lying between them. Germline V gives CDR1 MNHEY, CDR2 SMNVEV (reference sequence). There are 14 residues in the CDR3. The CDR3 DNA reads TGTGCCAGCAGTTTATCCAGCGTTATAGATACGCAGTATTTT. It encodes CASSLSSVIDTQYF.